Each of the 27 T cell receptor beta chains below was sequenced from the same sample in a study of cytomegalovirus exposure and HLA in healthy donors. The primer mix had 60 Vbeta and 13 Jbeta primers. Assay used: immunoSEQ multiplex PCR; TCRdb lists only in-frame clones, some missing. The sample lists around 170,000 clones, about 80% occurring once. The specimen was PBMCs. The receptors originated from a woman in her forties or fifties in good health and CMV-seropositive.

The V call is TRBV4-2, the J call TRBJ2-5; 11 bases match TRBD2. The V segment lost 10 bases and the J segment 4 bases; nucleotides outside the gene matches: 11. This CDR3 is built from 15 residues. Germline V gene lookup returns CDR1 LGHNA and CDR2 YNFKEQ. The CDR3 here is CATSNLAGGLETQYF. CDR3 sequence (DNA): TGTGCCACCTCGAACTTAGCGGGGGGGCTAGAGACCCAGTACTTC.

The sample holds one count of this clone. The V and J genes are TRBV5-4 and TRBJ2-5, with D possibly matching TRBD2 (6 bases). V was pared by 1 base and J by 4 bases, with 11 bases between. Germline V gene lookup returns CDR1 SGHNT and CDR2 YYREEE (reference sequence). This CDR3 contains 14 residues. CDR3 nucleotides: TGTGCCAGCAGCTTGAGGAGGGGAGGAGAGACCCAGTACTTC. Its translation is CASSLRRGGETQYF.

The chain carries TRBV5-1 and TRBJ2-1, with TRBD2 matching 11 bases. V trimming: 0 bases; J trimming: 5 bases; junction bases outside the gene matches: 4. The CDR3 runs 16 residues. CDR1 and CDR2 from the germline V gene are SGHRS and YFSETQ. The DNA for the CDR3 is TGCGCCAGCAGCTTGGCTGGGACTAGCGGTAACAATGAGCAGTTCTTC. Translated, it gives CASSLAGTSGNNEQFF.

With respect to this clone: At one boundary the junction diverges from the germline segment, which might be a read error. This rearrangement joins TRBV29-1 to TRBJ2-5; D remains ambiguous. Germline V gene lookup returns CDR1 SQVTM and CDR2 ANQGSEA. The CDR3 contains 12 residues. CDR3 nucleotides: TGCAGCGCCGAGGCTCGAAAAGAGGCCCAGTACTTC. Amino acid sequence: CSAEARKEAQYF.

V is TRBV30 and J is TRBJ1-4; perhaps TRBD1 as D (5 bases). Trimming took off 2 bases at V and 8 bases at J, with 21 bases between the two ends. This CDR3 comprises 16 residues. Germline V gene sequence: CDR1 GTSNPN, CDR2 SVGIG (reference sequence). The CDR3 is CAWSQGAKVGREKLFF. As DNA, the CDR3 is TGTGCCTGGAGTCAAGGGGCTAAGGTGGGCCGGGAAAAACTGTTTTTT.

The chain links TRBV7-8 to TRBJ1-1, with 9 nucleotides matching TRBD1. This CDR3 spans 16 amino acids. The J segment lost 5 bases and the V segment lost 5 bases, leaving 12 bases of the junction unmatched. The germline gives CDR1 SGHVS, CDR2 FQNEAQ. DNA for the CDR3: TGTGCCAGCAGCAAAACAGGGGGCTATGGCGGGACTGAAGCTTTCTTT. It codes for CASSKTGGYGGTEAFF. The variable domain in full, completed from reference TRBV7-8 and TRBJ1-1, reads GAGVSQSPRYKVAKRGQDVALRCDPISGHVSLFWYQQALGQGPEFLTYFQNEAQLDKSGLPSDRFFAERPEGSVSTLKIQRTQQEDSAVYLCASSKTGGYGGTEAFFGQGTRLTVV.

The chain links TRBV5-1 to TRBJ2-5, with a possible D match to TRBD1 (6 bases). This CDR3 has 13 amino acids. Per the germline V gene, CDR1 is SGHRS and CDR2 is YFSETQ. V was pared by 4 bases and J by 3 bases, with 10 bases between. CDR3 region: CASSRGQKETQYF. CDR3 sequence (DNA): TGCGCCAGCAGCCGAGGACAGAAAGAGACCCAGTACTTC. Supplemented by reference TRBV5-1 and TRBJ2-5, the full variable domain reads KAGVTQTPRYLIKTRGQQVTLSCSPISGHRSVSWYQQTPGQGLQFLFEYFSETQRNKGNFPGRFSGRQFSNSRSEMNVSTLELGDSALYLCASSRGQKETQYFGPGTRLLVL.

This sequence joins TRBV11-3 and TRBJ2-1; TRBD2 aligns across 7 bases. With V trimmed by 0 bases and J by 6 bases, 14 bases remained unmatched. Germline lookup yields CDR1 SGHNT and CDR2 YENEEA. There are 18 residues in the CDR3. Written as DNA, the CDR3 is TGTGCCAGCAGCTTAGAGGGGCGTGGACTAGTTGTTGGCAATGAGCAGTTCTTC. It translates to CASSLEGRGLVVGNEQFF.

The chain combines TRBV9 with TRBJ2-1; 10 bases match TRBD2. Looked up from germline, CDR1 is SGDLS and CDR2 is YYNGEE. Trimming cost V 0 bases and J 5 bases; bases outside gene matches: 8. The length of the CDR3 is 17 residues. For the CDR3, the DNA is TGTGCCAGCAGCGTAGGAGGGACTAGCGCGGGTCACAATGAGCAGTTCTTC. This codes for CASSVGGTSAGHNEQFF.

The CDR3 DNA is TGTGCCAGTAAAGACAGGCCCAATCAGCCCCAGCATTTT. It yields the protein CASKDRPNQPQHF. The chain links TRBV19 to TRBJ1-5; D might be TRBD1 (6 bases). CDR3 length equals 13 residues. V lost 7 bases and J lost 3, with 10 bases in between. The V gene's germline CDR1 is LNHDA and CDR2 SQIVND (reference sequence).

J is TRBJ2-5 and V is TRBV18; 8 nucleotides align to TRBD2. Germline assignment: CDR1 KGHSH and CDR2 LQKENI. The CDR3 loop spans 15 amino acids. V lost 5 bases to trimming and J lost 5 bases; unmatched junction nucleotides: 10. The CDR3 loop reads CASSKVPGTRETQYF. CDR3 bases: TGTGCCAGCTCAAAAGTTCCTGGGACTAGGGAGACCCAGTACTTC.

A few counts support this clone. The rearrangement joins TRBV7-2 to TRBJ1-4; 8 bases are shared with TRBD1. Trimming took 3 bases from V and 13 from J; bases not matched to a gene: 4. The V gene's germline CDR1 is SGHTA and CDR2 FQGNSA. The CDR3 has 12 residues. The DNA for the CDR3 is TGTGCCAGCAGCTTGGGTACAGGGGGACTGTTTTTT. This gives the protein CASSLGTGGLFF.

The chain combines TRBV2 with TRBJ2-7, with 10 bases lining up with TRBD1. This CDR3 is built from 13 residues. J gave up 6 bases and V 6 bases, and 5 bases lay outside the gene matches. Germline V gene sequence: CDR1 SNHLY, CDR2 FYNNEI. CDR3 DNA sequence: TGTGCCAGCAGGGGGGACAGGGGAGGCGAGCAGTACTTC. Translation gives CASRGDRGGEQYF. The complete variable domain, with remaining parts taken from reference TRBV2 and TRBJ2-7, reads EPEVTQTPSHQVTQMGQEVILRCVPISNHLYFYWYRQILGQKVEFLVSFYNNEISEKSEIFDDQFSVERPDGSNFTLKIRSTKLEDSAMYFCASRGDRGGEQYFGPGTRLTVT.

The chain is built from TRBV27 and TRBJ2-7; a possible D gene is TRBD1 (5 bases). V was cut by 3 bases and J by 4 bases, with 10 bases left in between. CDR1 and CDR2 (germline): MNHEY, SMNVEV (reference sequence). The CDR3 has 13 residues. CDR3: CASSLGPVYEQYF. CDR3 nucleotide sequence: TGTGCCAGCAGTTTGGGGCCAGTATACGAGCAGTACTTC.

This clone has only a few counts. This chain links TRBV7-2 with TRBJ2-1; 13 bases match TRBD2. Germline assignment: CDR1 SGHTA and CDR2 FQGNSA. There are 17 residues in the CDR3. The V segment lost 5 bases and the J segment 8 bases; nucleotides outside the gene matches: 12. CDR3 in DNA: TGTGCCAGCAGCCTTTGGACTAGCGGGGGACCTTCCGATGAGCAGTTCTTC. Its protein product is CASSLWTSGGPSDEQFF. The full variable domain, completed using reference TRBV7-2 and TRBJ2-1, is GAGVSQSPSNKVTEKGKDVELRCDPISGHTALYWYRQSLGQGLEFLIYFQGNSAPDKSGLPSDRFSAERTGGSVSTLTIQRTQQEDSAVYLCASSLWTSGGPSDEQFFGPGTRLTVL.

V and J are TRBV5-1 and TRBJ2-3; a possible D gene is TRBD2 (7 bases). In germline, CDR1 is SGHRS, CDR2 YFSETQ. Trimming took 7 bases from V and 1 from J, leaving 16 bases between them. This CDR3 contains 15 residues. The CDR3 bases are TGCGCCAGCCGCCCGGGCGGGGGCCGCACAGATACGCAGTATTTT. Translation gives CASRPGGGRTDTQYF.

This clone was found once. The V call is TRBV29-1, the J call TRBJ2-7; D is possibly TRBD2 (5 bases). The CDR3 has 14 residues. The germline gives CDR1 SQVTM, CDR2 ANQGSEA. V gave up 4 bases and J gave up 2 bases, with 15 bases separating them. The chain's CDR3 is CSVVDGKGTYEQYF. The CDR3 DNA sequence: TGCAGCGTTGTAGACGGGAAGGGCACCTACGAGCAGTACTTC.

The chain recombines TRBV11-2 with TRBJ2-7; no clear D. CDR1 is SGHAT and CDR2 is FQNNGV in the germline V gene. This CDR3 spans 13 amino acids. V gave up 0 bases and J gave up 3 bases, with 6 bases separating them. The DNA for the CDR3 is TGTGCCAGCAGCTTAGACCCAAACTACGAGCAGTACTTC. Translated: CASSLDPNYEQYF.

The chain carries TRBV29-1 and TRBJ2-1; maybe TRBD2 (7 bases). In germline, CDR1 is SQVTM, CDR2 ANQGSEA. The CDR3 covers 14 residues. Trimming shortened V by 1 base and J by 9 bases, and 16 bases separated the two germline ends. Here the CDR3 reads CSVEGGGPSREQFF. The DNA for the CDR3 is TGCAGCGTTGAAGGCGGGGGCCCATCCCGTGAGCAGTTCTTC.

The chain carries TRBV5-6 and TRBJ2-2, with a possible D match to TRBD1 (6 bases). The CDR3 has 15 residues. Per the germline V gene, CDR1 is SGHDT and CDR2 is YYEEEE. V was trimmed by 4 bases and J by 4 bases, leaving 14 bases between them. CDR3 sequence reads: CASSARGIGTGELFF. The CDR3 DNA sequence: TGTGCCAGCAGCGCAAGGGGGATCGGCACCGGGGAGCTGTTTTTT.

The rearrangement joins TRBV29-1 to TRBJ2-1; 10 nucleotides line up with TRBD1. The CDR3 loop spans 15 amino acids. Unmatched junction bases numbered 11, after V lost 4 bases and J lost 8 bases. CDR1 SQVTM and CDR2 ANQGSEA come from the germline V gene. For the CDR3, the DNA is TGCAGCGTTGTATTGGACAGGGGGAATCGGGATGAGCAGTTCTTC. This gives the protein CSVVLDRGNRDEQFF.

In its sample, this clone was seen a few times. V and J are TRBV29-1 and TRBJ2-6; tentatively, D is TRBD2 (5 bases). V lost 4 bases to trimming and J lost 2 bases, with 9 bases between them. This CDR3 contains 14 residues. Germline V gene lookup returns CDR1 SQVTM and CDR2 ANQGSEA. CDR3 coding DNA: TGCAGCGTTGTGGTGGGAGCTGGGGCCAACGTCCTGACTTTC. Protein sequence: CSVVVGAGANVLTF.

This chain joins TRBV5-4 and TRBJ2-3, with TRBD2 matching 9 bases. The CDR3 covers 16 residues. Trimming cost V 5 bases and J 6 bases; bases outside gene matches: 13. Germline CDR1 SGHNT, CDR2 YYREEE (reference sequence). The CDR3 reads CASSPGGGGAGDTQYF. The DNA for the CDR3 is TGTGCCAGCAGTCCTGGGGGCGGGGGGGCCGGGGATACGCAGTATTTT.

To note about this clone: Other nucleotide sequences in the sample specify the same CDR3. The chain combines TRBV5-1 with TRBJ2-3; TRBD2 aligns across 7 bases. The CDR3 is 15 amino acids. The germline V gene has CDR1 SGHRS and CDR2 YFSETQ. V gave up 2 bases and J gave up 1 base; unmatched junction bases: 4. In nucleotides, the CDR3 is TGCGCCAGCAGCTTAGGCGGGGGAGGCACAGATACGCAGTATTTT. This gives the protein CASSLGGGGTDTQYF.

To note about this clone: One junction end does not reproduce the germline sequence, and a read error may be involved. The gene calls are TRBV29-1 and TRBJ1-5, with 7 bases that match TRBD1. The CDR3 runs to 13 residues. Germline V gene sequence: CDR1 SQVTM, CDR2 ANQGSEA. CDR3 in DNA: TGCAGCGTGGGTCGGGACAGCAAACAGCCCCAGCATTTT. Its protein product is CSVGRDSKQPQHF.

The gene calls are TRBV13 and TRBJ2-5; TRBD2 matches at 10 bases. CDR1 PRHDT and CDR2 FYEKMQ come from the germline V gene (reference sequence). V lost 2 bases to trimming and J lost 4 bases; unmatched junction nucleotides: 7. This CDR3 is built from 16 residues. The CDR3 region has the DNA TGTGCCAGCAGCTTATCAAGCGGGGGGGCGGGAGAGACCCAGTACTTC. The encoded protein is CASSLSSGGAGETQYF.

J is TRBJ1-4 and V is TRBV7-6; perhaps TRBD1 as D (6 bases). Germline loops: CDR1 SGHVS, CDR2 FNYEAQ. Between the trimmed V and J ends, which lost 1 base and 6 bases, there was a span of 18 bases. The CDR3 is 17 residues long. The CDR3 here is CASSLEGRGSGHEKLFF. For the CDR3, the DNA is TGTGCCAGCAGCTTAGAGGGCAGGGGATCCGGGCATGAAAAACTGTTTTTT.